Sequencing of this T cell receptor (beta chain) was carried out in a study of blood T cell repertoires in COVID-19. Seattle patients were enrolled while actively infected and followed longitudinally. Profiled with immunoSEQ multiplex PCR; TCRdb holds only in-frame clones, not every one. Of just under 350,000 clones in the sample, 88% were seen once. The J segment lost 2 bases and the V segment lost 5 bases, leaving 2 bases of the junction unmatched. This CDR3 is 16 amino acids long. From germline, CDR1 is SNHLY and CDR2 FYNNEI. This chain joins TRBV2 and TRBJ2-2; the match to TRBD2 covers 13 bases. This TCR was recovered from a woman aged 70-85 years with COVID-19, enrolled during active disease. Source material: peripheral blood. The CDR3 here is CASSRLAGGNTGELFF. The CDR3 nucleotides read TGTGCCAGCAGTAGACTAGCGGGGGGAAACACCGGGGAGCTGTTTTTT.